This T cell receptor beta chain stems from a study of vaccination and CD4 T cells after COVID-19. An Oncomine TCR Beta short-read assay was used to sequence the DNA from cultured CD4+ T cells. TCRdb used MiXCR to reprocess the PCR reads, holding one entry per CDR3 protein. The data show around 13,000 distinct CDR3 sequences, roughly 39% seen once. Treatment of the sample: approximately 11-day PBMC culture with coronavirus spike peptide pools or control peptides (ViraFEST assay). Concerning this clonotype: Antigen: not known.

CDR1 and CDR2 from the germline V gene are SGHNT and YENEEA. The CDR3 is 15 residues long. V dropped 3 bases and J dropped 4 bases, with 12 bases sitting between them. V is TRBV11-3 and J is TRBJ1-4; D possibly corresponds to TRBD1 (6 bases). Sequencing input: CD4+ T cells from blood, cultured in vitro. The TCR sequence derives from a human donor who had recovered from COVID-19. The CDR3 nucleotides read TGTGCCAGCAGCTTGACTGGACAGTATAATGAAAAACTGTTTTTT. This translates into CASSLTGQYNEKLFF.